This is a list of T cell receptor beta chains from one sample in a study of cytomegalovirus exposure and HLA in healthy donors. Method: immunoSEQ multiplex PCR; TCRdb's copy keeps in-frame clones and lacks some. The sample has 200,000 to 250,000 clones; less than 85% are singletons. The source material was PBMCs. These receptors were collected from a man between 18 and 35 years old in good health and CMV-seronegative. The CDR3 runs from the conserved cysteine through the conserved F or W. The D gene is left open where the match is weak. The size field is filled for only some rows; it gives once, few, many or a size class.

J: TRBJ2-4
V: TRBV15
size: once
D: TRBD1
CDR3: CATSREGLGTGENIQYF
DNA: TGTGCCACCAGCAGAGAAGGTTTGGGGACAGGGGAAAACATTCAGTACTTC

J: TRBJ1-2
V: TRBV6-5
size: .
D: TRBD1
CDR3: CASSPRDRAYGYTF
DNA: TGTGCCAGCAGCCCTAGGGACAGGGCTTATGGCTACACCTTC

J: TRBJ2-7
V: TRBV5-5
size: .
D: TRBD2
CDR3: CASSPRTSGLYEQYF
DNA: TGTGCCAGCAGCCCGCGGACTAGCGGTCTTTACGAGCAGTACTTC

J: TRBJ2-7
V: TRBV10-1
size: .
D: .
CDR3: CASSESSSGEQYF
DNA: TGCGCCAGCAGTGAGTCGAGCAGCGGCGAGCAGTACTTC

J: TRBJ2-1
V: TRBV27
size: .
D: .
CDR3: CASSRRRGLWLAGLSYNEQFF
DNA: TGTGCCAGCAGCCGGAGGAGGGGGCTATGGCTAGCGGGCCTCTCCTACAATGAGCAGTTCTTC

J: TRBJ1-5
V: TRBV2
size: few
D: .
CDR3: CASILTPQNPQPQHF
DNA: TGTGCCAGCATCCTGACCCCACAGAACCCGCAGCCCCAGCATTTT

J: TRBJ2-1
V: TRBV2
size: .
D: TRBD2
CDR3: CASSEAAIPSGRYNEQFF
DNA: TGTGCCAGCAGTGAAGCCGCTATTCCTAGCGGGAGATACAATGAGCAGTTCTTC

J: TRBJ1-1
V: TRBV30
size: once
D: TRBD1
CDR3: CAWSVERQGGGAFF
DNA: TGTGCCTGGAGTGTAGAGCGACAGGGCGGTGGAGCTTTCTTT

J: TRBJ1-1
V: TRBV28
size: .
D: .
CDR3: CASSAGHRREAFF
DNA: TGTGCCAGCAGTGCGGGCCACCGTCGTGAAGCTTTCTTT

J: TRBJ2-2
V: TRBV6-5
size: .
D: .
CDR3: CASSYELTGELFF
DNA: TGTGCCAGCAGTTACGAACTCACCGGGGAGCTGTTTTTT

J: TRBJ2-1
V: TRBV30
size: .
D: TRBD2
CDR3: CACTSPAGGPGNEQFF
DNA: TGTGCCTGTACCTCGCCGGCGGGAGGGCCTGGGAATGAGCAGTTCTTC

J: TRBJ2-3
V: TRBV9
size: .
D: TRBD2
CDR3: CASSVRGRTDTQYF
DNA: TGTGCCAGCAGCGTTCGCGGGAGGACAGATACGCAGTATTTT

J: TRBJ2-7
V: TRBV6-1
size: few
D: TRBD2
CDR3: CASRPGLAGAYEQYF
DNA: TGTGCCAGCAGACCGGGACTAGCGGGAGCGTACGAGCAGTACTTC

J: TRBJ1-5
V: TRBV2
size: .
D: .
CDR3: CASSDSRSNQPQHF
DNA: TGTGCCAGCAGTGATTCGCGAAGCAATCAGCCCCAGCATTTT

J: TRBJ2-3
V: TRBV5-6
size: .
D: .
CDR3: CASSLATVADTQYF
DNA: TGTGCCAGCAGCTTGGCCACGGTAGCAGATACGCAGTATTTT

J: TRBJ1-1
V: TRBV9
size: .
D: TRBD1
CDR3: CASSVTGQGPQAFF
DNA: TGTGCCAGCAGCGTCACAGGACAGGGTCCCCAAGCTTTCTTT

J: TRBJ2-1
V: TRBV5-4
size: .
D: TRBD2
CDR3: CASSRTGSSGSWNEQFF
DNA: TGTGCCAGCAGCCGGACGGGGTCTAGCGGGAGTTGGAATGAGCAGTTCTTC

J: TRBJ2-7
V: TRBV30
size: .
D: TRBD1
CDR3: CAWMTGGGEQYF
DNA: TGTGCCTGGATGACAGGGGGTGGCGAGCAGTACTTC

J: TRBJ2-7
V: TRBV7-2
size: .
D: TRBD2
CDR3: CASSLVVTSGSYEQYF
DNA: TGTGCCAGCAGCTTAGTAGTGACTAGCGGCTCCTACGAGCAGTACTTC

J: TRBJ2-7
V: TRBV11-2
size: .
D: .
CDR3: CASSLDRTTGQYF
DNA: TGTGCCAGCAGCTTAGACCGCACCACGGGGCAGTACTTC

J: TRBJ1-1
V: TRBV7-8
size: .
D: TRBD1
CDR3: CASSRETGGAEAFF
DNA: TGTGCCAGCAGCAGAGAAACAGGGGGCGCGGAGGCTTTCTTT

J: TRBJ2-5
V: TRBV7-2
size: .
D: .
CDR3: CASSLGGNRETQYF
DNA: TGTGCCAGCAGCTTAGGAGGGAACAGAGAGACCCAGTACTTC

J: TRBJ1-2
V: TRBV7-9
size: .
D: TRBD1
CDR3: CASSLDYDRGLSGYTF
DNA: TGTGCCAGCAGCTTAGATTATGACAGGGGGCTCTCTGGCTACACCTTC

J: TRBJ1-4
V: TRBV5-6
size: few
D: TRBD1
CDR3: CASSLDRHNNEKLFF
DNA: TGTGCCAGCAGCCTGGACAGGCATAATAATGAAAAACTGTTTTTT

J: TRBJ2-7
V: TRBV13
size: .
D: TRBD2
CDR3: CASSSGTSGRAYEQYF
DNA: TGTGCCAGCAGCTCTGGGACTAGCGGGAGAGCCTACGAGCAGTACTTC

J: TRBJ2-1
V: TRBV9
size: few
D: TRBD2
CDR3: CASSVVGGSYNEQFF
DNA: TGTGCCAGCAGCGTAGTGGGGGGGTCCTACAATGAGCAGTTCTTC

J: TRBJ2-3
V: TRBV12-5
size: .
D: TRBD2
CDR3: CASGLGLAGVTDTQYF
DNA: TGTGCTAGTGGCTTGGGACTAGCGGGAGTCACAGATACGCAGTATTTT

J: TRBJ1-3
V: TRBV29-1
size: once
D: .
CDR3: CSVEDSTSGNTIYF
DNA: TGCAGCGTTGAAGATAGTACCTCTGGAAACACCATATATTTT

J: TRBJ2-7
V: TRBV5-5
size: few
D: .
CDR3: CASSYQEDYSYEQYF
DNA: TGTGCCAGCAGCTACCAAGAGGACTACTCCTACGAGCAGTACTTC

J: TRBJ2-7
V: TRBV27
size: .
D: TRBD1
CDR3: CASSGQGSSYEQYF
DNA: TGTGCCAGCTCGGGACAGGGAAGCTCCTACGAGCAGTACTTC

J: TRBJ1-2
V: TRBV18
size: .
D: .
CDR3: CASSPMEEQPRGYGYTF
DNA: TGTGCCAGCTCACCGATGGAAGAGCAACCCCGGGGATATGGCTACACCTTC

J: TRBJ1-1
V: TRBV5-1
size: .
D: .
CDR3: CASSLGTEMNTEAFF
DNA: TGCGCCAGCAGCTTGGGGACAGAGATGAACACTGAAGCTTTCTTT

J: TRBJ2-1
V: TRBV7-3
size: .
D: TRBD2
CDR3: CASSLKTSGESSYNEQFF
DNA: TGTGCCAGCAGCCTCAAGACTAGCGGGGAAAGCTCCTACAATGAGCAGTTCTTC